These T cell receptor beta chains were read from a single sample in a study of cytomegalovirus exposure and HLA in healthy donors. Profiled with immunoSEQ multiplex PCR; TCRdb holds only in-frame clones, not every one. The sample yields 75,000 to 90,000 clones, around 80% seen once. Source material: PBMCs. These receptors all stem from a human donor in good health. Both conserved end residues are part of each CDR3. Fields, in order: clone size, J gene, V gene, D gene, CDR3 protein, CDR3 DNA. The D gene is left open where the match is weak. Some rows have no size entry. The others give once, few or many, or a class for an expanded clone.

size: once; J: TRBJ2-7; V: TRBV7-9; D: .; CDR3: CASRLTGYEQYF; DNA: TGTGCCAGCAGGCTAACAGGGTACGAGCAGTACTTC
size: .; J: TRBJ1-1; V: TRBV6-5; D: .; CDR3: CASSYSGGWDTEAFF; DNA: TGTGCCAGCAGTTACTCGGGAGGGTGGGACACTGAAGCTTTCTTT
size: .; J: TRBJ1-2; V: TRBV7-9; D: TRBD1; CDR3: CASSSPRPGGYYGYTF; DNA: TGTGCCAGCAGCTCACCGCGACCAGGGGGATACTATGGCTACACCTTC
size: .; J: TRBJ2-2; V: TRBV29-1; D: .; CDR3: CSVMGGYGELFF; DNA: TGCAGCGTTATGGGGGGATACGGGGAGCTGTTTTTT
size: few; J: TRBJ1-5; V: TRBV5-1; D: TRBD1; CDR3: CASSLDRENQPQHF; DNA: TGCGCCAGCAGCCTTGACAGGGAGAATCAGCCCCAGCATTTT
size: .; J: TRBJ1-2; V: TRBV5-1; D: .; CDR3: CASSAGVYGYTF; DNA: TGCGCCAGCAGCGCTGGAGTATATGGCTACACCTTC
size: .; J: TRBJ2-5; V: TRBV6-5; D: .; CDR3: CASSATRRAKTQYF; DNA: TGTGCCAGCAGCGCGACCCGACGAGCGAAGACCCAGTACTTC
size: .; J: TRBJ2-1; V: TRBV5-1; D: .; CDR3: CASGPGGAAYNEQFF; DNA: TGCGCCAGCGGCCCGGGCGGGGCGGCCTACAATGAGCAGTTCTTC
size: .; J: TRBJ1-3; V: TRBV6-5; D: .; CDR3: CASRSLVGSGNTIYF; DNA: TGTGCCAGCAGAAGCTTGGTCGGCTCTGGAAACACCATATATTTT
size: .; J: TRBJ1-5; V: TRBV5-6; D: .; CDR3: CASSQRGTGQPQHF; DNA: TGTGCCAGCAGCCAACGGGGGACGGGCCAGCCCCAGCATTTT
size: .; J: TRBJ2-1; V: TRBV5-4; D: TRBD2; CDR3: CASSLGWTSASSYNEQFF; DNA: TGTGCCAGCAGCTTGGGGTGGACTAGCGCGAGCTCCTACAATGAGCAGTTCTTC
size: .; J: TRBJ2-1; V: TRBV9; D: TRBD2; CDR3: CASSVGRGGLAGGNEQFF; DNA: TGTGCCAGCAGCGTAGGCCGGGGGGGACTAGCGGGTGGCAATGAGCAGTTCTTC
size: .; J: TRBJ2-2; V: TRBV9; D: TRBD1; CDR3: CASSVGQAGELFF; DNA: TGTGCCAGCAGCGTGGGACAGGCCGGGGAGCTGTTTTTT
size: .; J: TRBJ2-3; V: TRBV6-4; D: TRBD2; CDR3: CASSEHAGGAADTQYF; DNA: TGTGCCAGCAGTGAACACGCGGGGGGGGCGGCAGATACGCAGTATTTT
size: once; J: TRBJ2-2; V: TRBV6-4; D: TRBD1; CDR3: CASSDGQGDTGELFF; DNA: TGTGCCAGCAGTGACGGACAGGGGGACACCGGGGAGCTGTTTTTT
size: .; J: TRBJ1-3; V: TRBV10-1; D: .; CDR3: CASSESRAGNTIYF; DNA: TGCGCCAGCAGTGAGTCGAGAGCTGGAAACACCATATATTTT
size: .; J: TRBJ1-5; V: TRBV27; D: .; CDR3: CASSPITRTLAGNQPQHF; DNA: TGTGCCAGCAGTCCGATTACCCGGACACTTGCCGGGAATCAGCCCCAGCATTTT
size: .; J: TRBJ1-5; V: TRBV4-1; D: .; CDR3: CASSQVGGSFYSNQPQNF; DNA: TGCGCCAGCAGCCAAGTGGGGGGGAGTTTTTATAGCAATCAGCCCCAGAATTTT
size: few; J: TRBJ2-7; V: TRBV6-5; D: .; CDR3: CASSYLPNEQYF; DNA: TGTGCCAGCAGTTACCTACCAAACGAGCAGTACTTC
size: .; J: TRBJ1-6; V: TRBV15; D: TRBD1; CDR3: CATSRDRVNSPLHF; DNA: TGTGCCACCAGCAGGGACAGGGTAAATTCACCCCTCCACTTT
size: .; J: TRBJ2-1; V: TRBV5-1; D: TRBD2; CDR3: CASSDQTSYEQFF; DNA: TGCGCCAGCAGCGACCAGACTAGCTATGAGCAGTTCTTC
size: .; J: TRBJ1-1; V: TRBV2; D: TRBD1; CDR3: CASSSDRGTEAFF; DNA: TGTGCCAGCAGTAGCGACAGGGGCACTGAAGCTTTCTTT
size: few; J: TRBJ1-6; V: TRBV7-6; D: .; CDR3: CASSPRQDSSYNSPLHF; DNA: TGTGCCAGCAGCCCACGACAGGATAGCTCCTATAATTCACCCCTCCACTTT
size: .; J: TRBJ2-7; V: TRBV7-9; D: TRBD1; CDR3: CASSPSGTGKEQYF; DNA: TGTGCCAGCAGCCCTTCCGGGACAGGGAAGGAGCAGTACTTC
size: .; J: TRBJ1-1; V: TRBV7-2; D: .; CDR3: CASSSGTSMNTEAFF; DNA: TGTGCCAGCAGCTCAGGGACAAGTATGAACACTGAAGCTTTCTTT
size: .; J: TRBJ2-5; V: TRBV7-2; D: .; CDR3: CASSLRELHRETQYF; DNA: TGTGCCAGCAGCTTACGGGAGCTCCATAGAGAGACCCAGTACTTC
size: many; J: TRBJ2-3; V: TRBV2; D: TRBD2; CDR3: CASSEVSGGTDTQYF; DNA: TGTGCCAGCAGTGAAGTTAGCGGGGGCACAGATACGCAGTATTTT
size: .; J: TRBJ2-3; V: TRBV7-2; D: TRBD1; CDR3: CASSIGTGVSDTQYF; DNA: TGTGCCAGCAGCATCGGGACAGGGGTCTCAGATACGCAGTATTTT
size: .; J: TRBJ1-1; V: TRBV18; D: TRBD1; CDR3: CASSETGAEAFF; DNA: TGTGCCAGCTCAGAAACAGGGGCTGAAGCTTTCTTT
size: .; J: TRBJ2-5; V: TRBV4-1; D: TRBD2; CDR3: CASSPLAGGYQETQYF; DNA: TGCGCCAGCAGCCCCTTAGCGGGGGGGTACCAAGAGACCCAGTACTTC
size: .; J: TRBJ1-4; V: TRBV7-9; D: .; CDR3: CASSSRATGTNEKLFF; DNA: TGTGCCAGCAGCTCCCGGGCGACAGGCACTAATGAAAAACTGTTTTTT
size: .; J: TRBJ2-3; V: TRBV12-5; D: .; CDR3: CASGADRGTDTQYF; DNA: TGTGCTAGTGGTGCGGACAGAGGCACAGATACGCAGTATTTT
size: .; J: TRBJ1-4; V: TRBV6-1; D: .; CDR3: CASNTLGGANEKLFF; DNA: TGTGCCAGCAATACCCTGGGGGGGGCTAATGAAAAACTGTTTTTT
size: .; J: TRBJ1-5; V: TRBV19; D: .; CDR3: CASRITPGGTSNQPQHF; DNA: TGTGCCAGTAGAATAACACCGGGGGGGACCAGCAATCAGCCCCAGCATTTT
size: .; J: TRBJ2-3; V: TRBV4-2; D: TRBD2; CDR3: CASSHGVAGVDTQYF; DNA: TGTGCCAGCAGCCATGGGGTAGCGGGAGTAGATACGCAGTATTTT
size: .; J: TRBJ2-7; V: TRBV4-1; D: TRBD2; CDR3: CASSQETGGHYEQYF; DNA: TGCGCCAGCAGCCAAGAAACGGGGGGGCATTACGAGCAGTACTTC
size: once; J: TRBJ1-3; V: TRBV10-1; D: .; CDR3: CASSESTAFSGNTIYF; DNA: TGCGCCAGCAGTGAGTCTACAGCCTTCTCTGGAAACACCATATATTTT
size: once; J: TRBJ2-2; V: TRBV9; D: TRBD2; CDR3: CASSVEGSGGNTGELFF; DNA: TGTGCCAGCAGCGTAGAAGGTAGCGGGGGAAACACCGGGGAGCTGTTTTTT
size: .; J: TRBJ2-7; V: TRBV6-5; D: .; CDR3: CASSYSRTGAYEQYF; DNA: TGTGCCAGCAGTTACTCCCGGACCGGGGCCTACGAGCAGTACTTC
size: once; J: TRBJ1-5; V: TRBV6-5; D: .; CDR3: CASSRQGNQPQHF; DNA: TGTGCCAGCAGCCGTCAGGGGAACCAGCCCCAGCATTTT
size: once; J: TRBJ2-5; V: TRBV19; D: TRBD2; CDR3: CASSPLAGGYQGTQYF; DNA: TGTGCCAGTAGTCCTCTAGCGGGGGGATATCAGGGGACCCAGTACTTC
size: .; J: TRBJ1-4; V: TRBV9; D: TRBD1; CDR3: CASSGGQGVVKLFF; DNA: TGTGCCAGCAGCGGAGGACAGGGGGTGGTAAAACTGTTTTTT
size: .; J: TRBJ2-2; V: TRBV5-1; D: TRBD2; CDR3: CASSGLAGTNTGELFF; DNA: TGCGCCAGCAGCGGACTAGCGGGGACGAACACCGGGGAGCTGTTTTTT
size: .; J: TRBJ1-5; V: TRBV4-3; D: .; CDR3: CASSQIVGGYQPQHF; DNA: TGCGCCAGCAGCCAAATCGTTGGGGGGTATCAGCCCCAGCATTTT
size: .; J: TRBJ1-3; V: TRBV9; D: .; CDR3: CASSVGGFSGNTIYF; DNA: TGTGCCAGCAGCGTCGGGGGTTTCTCTGGAAACACCATATATTTT
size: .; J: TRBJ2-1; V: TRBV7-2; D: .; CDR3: CASSLAGALGSEQFF; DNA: TGTGCCAGCAGCTTAGCAGGGGCCCTCGGTTCGGAGCAGTTCTTC
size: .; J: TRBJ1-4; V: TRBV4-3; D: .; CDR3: CASSQERGGGNSIYEKLFF; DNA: TGCGCCAGCAGCCAAGAAAGGGGCGGTGGTAACTCAATTTATGAAAAACTGTTTTTT
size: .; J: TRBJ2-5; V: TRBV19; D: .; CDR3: CASSKTATGTETQYF; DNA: TGTGCCAGTAGCAAGACAGCAACAGGGACGGAGACCCAGTACTTC
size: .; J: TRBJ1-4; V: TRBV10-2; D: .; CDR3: CASSFTGANEKLFF; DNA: TGCGCCAGCAGTTTCACAGGAGCTAATGAAAAACTGTTTTTT